The 28 T cell receptor beta chains given below trace back to one sample, sequenced in a study of cytomegalovirus exposure and HLA in healthy donors. The PCR made use of 60 Vbeta and 13 Jbeta primers. Repertoires were generated with immunoSEQ multiplex PCR, while TCRdb's copy carries only in-frame clones and drops some. Found here are approximately 130,000 clones, around 85% of them singletons; the top ten hold about 6.7%. Sequencing was done on a sample of PBMCs. These receptors all come from a woman younger than 45 in good health and CMV-seropositive.

About this clone: At the DNA level, this CDR3 is encoded by other sequences in the same sample as well. This chain connects TRBV5-1 to TRBJ2-2; 7 positions agree with TRBD1. J gave up 0 bases and V 4 bases, and 3 bases lay outside the gene matches. This CDR3 region has 15 residues. Germline CDR1 SGHRS, CDR2 YFSETQ. CDR3: CASSLDRTNTGELFF. The CDR3 region has the DNA TGCGCCAGCAGCCTGGACAGGACGAACACCGGGGAGCTGTTTTTT.

The chain uses TRBV5-1 and TRBJ2-5, with D maybe TRBD2 (5 bases). The CDR3 loop spans 13 amino acids. V was shortened by 2 bases and J by 5 bases, with 10 bases between the two germline ends. CDR1 is SGHRS and CDR2 is YFSETQ in the germline V gene. DNA of the CDR3: TGCGCCAGCAGCTTCGGATCGGGGGAGACCCAGTACTTC. It codes for CASSFGSGETQYF.

The chain couples TRBV11-1 to TRBJ2-3; 12 positions agree with TRBD2. The trim removed 5 bases at V and 1 base at J, leaving 4 bases unmatched. Germline loops: CDR1 SGHAT, CDR2 FQDESV (reference sequence). This CDR3 comprises 16 residues. The CDR3 protein is CASSPRLAGGTDTQYF. DNA of the CDR3: TGTGCCAGCAGCCCGCGACTAGCGGGAGGCACAGATACGCAGTATTTT.

The chain employs TRBV19 and TRBJ2-7; a weak D match, TRBD2 (6 bases). Germline V gene sequence: CDR1 LNHDA, CDR2 SQIVND (reference sequence). Trimming removed 3 bases from V and 5 bases from J, with 11 bases in between. There are 13 residues in the CDR3. In nucleotides, the CDR3 is TGTGCCAGTAGTATCACCGGGGGTAACGAGCAGTACTTC. Its translation: CASSITGGNEQYF.

The gene calls are TRBV28 and TRBJ1-1; the D is unclear. V was cut by 1 base and J by 7 bases, with 13 bases left in between. The V gene's germline CDR1 is MDHEN and CDR2 SYDVKM. This CDR3 is built from 14 residues. DNA for the CDR3: TGTGCCAGCAGTTTATCCTCTCGTTCAGGTGAAGCTTTCTTT. Its protein is CASSLSSRSGEAFF.

The chain is built from TRBV5-1 and TRBJ2-5; TRBD1 agrees at 9 bases. V shed 2 bases, J shed 2 bases, and the junction held 4 bases outside the gene matches. The CDR3 runs 15 residues. Germline V lookup: CDR1 SGHRS, CDR2 YFSETQ. The CDR3 DNA is TGCGCCAGCAGCTTTCTGACAGGGGGTCAAGAGACCCAGTACTTC. This translates into CASSFLTGGQETQYF.

The chain recombines TRBV10-3 with TRBJ2-7; 10 positions match TRBD2. The V gene's germline CDR1 is ENHRY and CDR2 SYGVKD. J was trimmed by 3 bases and V by 4 bases; bases with no gene match: 15. The length of the CDR3 is 18 residues. CDR3 loop: CAISGRGAGGPSSYEQYF. CDR3 DNA sequence: TGTGCCATCAGTGGGAGGGGAGCGGGAGGGCCCTCGAGCTACGAGCAGTACTTC.

The chain has TRBV6-1 and TRBJ2-2, with 9 bases that match TRBD1. Germline values: CDR1 MNHNS, CDR2 SASEGT. The V segment lost 5 bases and the J segment 8 bases; nucleotides outside the gene matches: 9. The CDR3 consists of 15 residues. The CDR3 loop reads CASSPGTGTLGELFF. The CDR3 DNA follows: TGTGCCAGCAGTCCCGGGACAGGGACCCTGGGGGAGCTGTTTTTT.

The chain recombines TRBV28 with TRBJ1-4, with D possibly matching TRBD1 (6 bases). Germline V gene sequence: CDR1 MDHEN, CDR2 SYDVKM. V was cut by 3 bases and J by 2 bases, with 13 bases left in between. This CDR3 has 16 amino acids. CDR3 residues: CASSLRGSSTNEKLFF. CDR3 nucleotide sequence: TGTGCCAGCAGTTTGAGGGGGAGTAGTACTAATGAAAAACTGTTTTTT.

The CDR3 nucleotides are TGTGCCTCAGCGGGACAGGGGCCCCTGCGGGAGACTGAAGCTTTCTTT. Amino acids: CASAGQGPLRETEAFF. The rearrangement uses TRBV30 and TRBJ1-1; 10 nucleotides align to TRBD1. The CDR3 runs to 16 residues. The germline gives CDR1 GTSNPN, CDR2 SVGIG (reference sequence). J was trimmed by 5 bases and V by 7 bases; bases with no gene match: 16.

V usage is TRBV7-9 and J usage is TRBJ2-7, with 9 bases that match TRBD1. The CDR3 contains 14 residues. Germline V gives CDR1 SEHNR, CDR2 FQNEAQ (reference sequence). V shed 5 bases and J 4 bases; nucleotides not matched to a gene: 6. The DNA of the CDR3 is TGTGCCAGCAGCCTCGCCGGGACAGGGTACGAGCAGTACTTC. It encodes CASSLAGTGYEQYF.

The chain employs TRBV18 and TRBJ1-1; the match to TRBD1 covers 8 bases. CDR1 and CDR2 from the germline V gene are KGHSH and LQKENI. The ends lost 3 bases at V and 0 bases at J; junction bases unmatched: 24. There are 22 residues in the CDR3. In nucleotides, the CDR3 is TGTGCCAGCTCACCCCCACGGACAGGGACCATTCAATCGGACCGTATGAACACTGAAGCTTTCTTT. Protein product: CASSPPRTGTIQSDRMNTEAFF.

The J gene is TRBJ1-4, the V gene TRBV2; the match to TRBD1 covers 8 bases. This CDR3 spans 14 amino acids. The germline V gene encodes CDR1 SNHLY and CDR2 FYNNEI. J gave up 6 bases and V 6 bases, and 6 bases lay outside the gene matches. The CDR3 reads CASSRNRGDEKLFF. In nucleotides, the CDR3 is TGTGCCAGCAGCCGCAACAGGGGGGATGAAAAACTGTTTTTT.

This sequence joins TRBV5-1 and TRBJ2-1; 15 bases are a match to TRBD2. Germline V lookup: CDR1 SGHRS, CDR2 YFSETQ. The CDR3 spans 18 residues. J gave up 3 bases and V 4 bases, and 8 bases lay outside the gene matches. Here the CDR3 reads CASSPKGTSGGLYNEQFF. CDR3 nucleotide sequence: TGCGCCAGCAGCCCGAAAGGGACTAGCGGGGGGCTCTACAATGAGCAGTTCTTC.

The chain combines TRBV2 with TRBJ2-7, with 11 bases that match TRBD2. The ends lost 9 bases at V and 4 bases at J; junction bases unmatched: 2. Germline V gives CDR1 SNHLY, CDR2 FYNNEI. The CDR3 has 12 amino acids. In DNA, the CDR3 is TGTGCCAGAGGGACTAGCGGATACGAGCAGTACTTC. It specifies CARGTSGYEQYF. Complete variable domain (other parts from reference TRBV2 and TRBJ2-7): EPEVTQTPSHQVTQMGQEVILRCVPISNHLYFYWYRQILGQKVEFLVSFYNNEISEKSEIFDDQFSVERPDGSNFTLKIRSTKLEDSAMYFCARGTSGYEQYFGPGTRLTVT.

This rearrangement joins TRBV5-5 to TRBJ2-3; 9 nucleotides match TRBD2. V dropped 2 bases and J dropped 5; count of bases not matched to a gene: 6. Germline V gene data show CDR1 as SGHKS and CDR2 as YYEKEE (reference sequence). The CDR3 has 15 amino acids. The CDR3 DNA is TGTGCCAGCAGCTTCTTGATAGCGGGGGTAGATACGCAGTATTTT. This codes for CASSFLIAGVDTQYF.

The chain employs TRBV28 and TRBJ2-5; a possible D gene is TRBD2 (5 bases). The length of the CDR3 is 14 residues. Trimming pared 6 bases from V and 5 bases from J, leaving 16 bases between. Germline V gene sequence: CDR1 MDHEN, CDR2 SYDVKM. CDR3 in amino acids: CASSPWEPGETQYF. CDR3 DNA sequence: TGTGCCAGCAGCCCCTGGGAACCGGGGGAGACCCAGTACTTC.

This clone was recorded only once. J is TRBJ2-5 and V is TRBV29-1; the match to TRBD2 covers 15 bases. J lost 4 bases, V lost 3 bases, and 3 bases had no gene match. Germline-derived CDR1 and CDR2 are SQVTM and ANQGSEA. This CDR3 is 15 amino acids long. The CDR3 bases are TGCAGCGTTGAGTGGACTAGCGGGGGGGGAGAGACCCAGTACTTC. This translates into CSVEWTSGGGETQYF.

This clone was seen just once. The CDR3, as DNA: TGCAGTGCCACTGGGCCGTACGAGCAGTACTTC. It codes for CSATGPYEQYF. This chain connects TRBV20-1 to TRBJ2-7, with D unresolved. V was trimmed by 6 bases and J by 4 bases, leaving 10 bases between them. This CDR3 has 11 amino acids. Germline lookup yields CDR1 DFQATT and CDR2 SNEGSKA (reference sequence).

V usage is TRBV6-5 and J usage is TRBJ2-2; D not resolved. Germline V gene lookup returns CDR1 MNHEY and CDR2 SVGAGI. V was clipped by 2 bases and J by 5 bases, with 9 bases between them. The CDR3 totals 14 residues. The CDR3 DNA sequence: TGTGCCAGCAGTTACGCACTTATGACCGGGGAGCTGTTTTTT. This encodes CASSYALMTGELFF.

The rearrangement uses TRBV10-3 and TRBJ2-3; D unresolved. The germline V gene has CDR1 ENHRY and CDR2 SYGVKD. The germline V and J ends were trimmed by 2 bases and 0 bases, with 3 bases remaining between them. The CDR3 consists of 13 residues. The CDR3 DNA reads as TGTGCCATCAGTGAGAGCAGCACAGATACGCAGTATTTT. It specifies CAISESSTDTQYF.

The chain is built from TRBV18 and TRBJ2-5; 13 bases are shared with TRBD2. The junction had 7 bases not matched to a gene; V was cut back by 5 bases and J by 1 base. CDR3 length: 17 residues. Germline values: CDR1 KGHSH, CDR2 LQKENI. CDR3 in DNA: TGTGCCAGCTCAGCGACTAGCGGGGGGCCTCTCCAAGAGACCCAGTACTTC. Translated, it gives CASSATSGGPLQETQYF.

The chain couples TRBV2 to TRBJ2-5, with 9 bases fitting TRBD2. The trim removed 4 bases at V and 5 bases at J, leaving 2 bases unmatched. This CDR3 contains 13 residues. Germline-derived CDR1 and CDR2 are SNHLY and FYNNEI. The CDR3 bases are TGTGCCAGCAGTGGTACTAGCGGGGAGACCCAGTACTTC. It encodes CASSGTSGETQYF. The whole variable domain, filled in from reference TRBV2 and TRBJ2-5, reads EPEVTQTPSHQVTQMGQEVILRCVPISNHLYFYWYRQILGQKVEFLVSFYNNEISEKSEIFDDQFSVERPDGSNFTLKIRSTKLEDSAMYFCASSGTSGETQYFGPGTRLLVL.

The chain carries TRBV29-1 and TRBJ1-3; a possible D gene is TRBD1 (6 bases). The germline V and J ends were trimmed by 2 bases and 3 bases, with 11 bases remaining between them. The CDR3 is made up of 14 amino acids. Germline-derived CDR1 and CDR2 are SQVTM and ANQGSEA. DNA for the CDR3: TGCAGCGTTGAATTGGGGGCGCGTGGAAACACCATATATTTT. Translating it yields CSVELGARGNTIYF. The full variable domain, with the rest looked up from reference TRBV29-1 and TRBJ1-3, is SAVISQKPSRDICQRGTSLTIQCQVDSQVTMMFWYRQQPGQSLTLIATANQGSEATYESGFVIDKFPISRPNLTFSTLTVSNMSPEDSSIYLCSVELGARGNTIYFGEGSWLTVV.

V and J are TRBV28 and TRBJ2-1; 7 bases line up with TRBD2. Germline V gene lookup returns CDR1 MDHEN and CDR2 SYDVKM. The CDR3 is 14 residues long. With 4 bases clipped from V and 7 bases from J, the junction kept 7 bases outside the gene matches. CDR3 protein: CASSSGGGRNEQFF. The CDR3 bases are TGTGCCAGCAGTTCGGGGGGAGGGAGGAATGAGCAGTTCTTC.

The J gene is TRBJ1-1, the V gene TRBV9; D might be TRBD1 (6 bases). Germline assignment: CDR1 SGDLS and CDR2 YYNGEE. The CDR3 totals 15 residues. V was shortened by 0 bases and J by 7 bases, with 16 bases between the two germline ends. CDR3: CASSVDPGQRYEAFF. CDR3 DNA: TGTGCCAGCAGCGTAGACCCGGGACAACGTTATGAAGCTTTCTTT.

V is TRBV30 and J is TRBJ2-4; 11 bases match TRBD1. There are 14 residues in the CDR3. Germline CDR1 and CDR2: GTSNPN and SVGIG (reference sequence). After removal of 3 bases from V and 9 bases from J, the junction contained 7 bases not matched to a gene. The chain's CDR3 is CAWRNKGQGGIQYF. The CDR3 nucleotides read TGTGCCTGGAGGAATAAGGGACAGGGGGGCATTCAGTACTTC.

V and J are TRBV6-5 and TRBJ1-1, with a possible D match to TRBD1 (6 bases). V lost 0 bases to trimming and J lost 1 base, with 12 bases between them. Germline lookup yields CDR1 MNHEY and CDR2 SVGAGI. There are 16 residues in the CDR3. This CDR3 is CASSYSKGVSNTEAFF. CDR3 nucleotides: TGTGCCAGCAGTTACTCGAAGGGGGTTTCGAACACTGAAGCTTTCTTT.